These 21 T cell receptor beta chains came from one sample sequenced in a study of T cell changes during pregnancy in multiple sclerosis. Clones were read by immunoSEQ multiplex PCR, and TCRdb kept only the in-frame ones, dropping some. The data show approximately 53,000 clones, 80% to 95% seen once. The source was CD4+ T cells from peripheral blood mononuclear cells, collected in the second trimester of pregnancy. These receptors all come from a female donor with multiple sclerosis, enrolled in a pregnancy study.

This chain links TRBV5-1 with TRBJ2-7, with 7 bases lining up with TRBD2. CDR3 length equals 15 residues. Germline CDR1 reads SGHRS; CDR2 reads YFSETQ. V gave up 4 bases and J gave up 1 base; unmatched junction bases: 8. The CDR3 nucleotides are TGCGCCAGCAGCATTTCGGGGGGTATTTCCTACGAGCAGTACTTC. This translates into CASSISGGISYEQYF.

The rearrangement joins TRBV5-5 to TRBJ2-6, with D unresolved. The CDR3 totals 13 residues. The ends were cut back, 2 bases at V and 2 bases at J, with 2 bases in the middle. The germline gives CDR1 SGHKS, CDR2 YYEKEE (reference sequence). CDR3 sequence: CASSFTGANVLTF. Here the CDR3 DNA reads TGTGCCAGCAGCTTCACTGGGGCCAACGTCCTGACTTTC.

V is TRBV2 and J is TRBJ1-2; D is unresolved. The CDR3 loop spans 13 amino acids. The germline V gene encodes CDR1 SNHLY and CDR2 FYNNEI. Trimming shortened V by 3 bases and J by 1 base, and 6 bases separated the two germline ends. The CDR3 is CASSDSRNYGYTF. DNA of the CDR3: TGTGCCAGCAGTGACAGTCGTAACTATGGCTACACCTTC.

The CDR3 here is CASSPFGTGDGYTF. The CDR3, as DNA: TGTGCCAGCTCACCATTCGGGACAGGGGATGGCTACACCTTC. The chain couples TRBV18 to TRBJ1-2, with 10 bases lining up with TRBD1. CDR3 length: 14 amino acids. Germline CDR1 reads KGHSH; CDR2 reads LQKENI. The V and J ends lost 2 bases and 6 bases, in that order; junction bases with no gene match: 3.

V gene TRBV30 combines with J gene TRBJ2-3, with 11 bases lining up with TRBD2. The germline gives CDR1 GTSNPN, CDR2 SVGIG (reference sequence). The CDR3 contains 17 residues. V shed 1 base, J shed 0 bases, and the junction held 6 bases outside the gene matches. The CDR3 spells CAWSDLAGGQSTDTQYF. CDR3 bases: TGTGCCTGGAGTGATCTAGCGGGGGGCCAGAGCACAGATACGCAGTATTTT.

The CDR3 DNA is TGTGCCAGCAGTTCAGGGGGGATTGGCAATCAGCCCCAGCATTTT. Translation gives CASSSGGIGNQPQHF. The V and J genes are TRBV6-6 and TRBJ1-5; 7 bases map to TRBD1. V shed 4 bases, J shed 2 bases, and the junction held 5 bases outside the gene matches. The length of the CDR3 is 15 residues. Germline V gene data show CDR1 as MNHNY and CDR2 as SVGAGI (reference sequence).

The chain combines TRBV2 with TRBJ2-3; 8 bases are shared with TRBD1. Germline values: CDR1 SNHLY, CDR2 FYNNEI. The CDR3 has 13 amino acids. V was pared by 3 bases and J by 9 bases, with 5 bases of the junction left unmatched. CDR3 residues: CASSDNRGVTQYF. The CDR3 region has the DNA TGTGCCAGCAGTGATAACAGGGGGGTAACGCAGTATTTT.

The chain recombines TRBV6-1 with TRBJ1-6, with D possibly TRBD1 on 6 matching bases. This CDR3 has 17 residues. Germline CDR1 and CDR2: MNHNS and SASEGT. The ends were cut back, 6 bases at V and 0 bases at J, with 15 bases in the middle. CDR3 sequence reads: CASREIRGSSYNSPLHF. CDR3 in DNA: TGTGCCAGCAGAGAAATCAGGGGAAGCTCCTATAATTCACCCCTCCACTTT.

This clone was seen only once. The CDR3 loop is CASSQDPGGISPLHF. CDR3 DNA: TGTGCCAGCAGCCAAGATCCCGGGGGGATTTCACCCCTCCACTTT. The genes are TRBV4-2 and TRBJ1-6, with a possible D match to TRBD1 (5 bases). Germline assignment: CDR1 LGHNA and CDR2 YNFKEQ. The CDR3 is made up of 15 amino acids. The germline V and J ends were trimmed by 0 bases and 9 bases, with 12 bases remaining between them.

The V call is TRBV5-1, the J call TRBJ2-2; 7 bases are a match to TRBD1. The trim removed 0 bases at V and 6 bases at J, leaving 5 bases unmatched. CDR3 length equals 15 residues. Germline loops: CDR1 SGHRS, CDR2 YFSETQ. CDR3 DNA: TGCGCCAGCAGCTTGGAGTCAGGGGGTTCCGGGGAGCTGTTTTTT. Amino acids: CASSLESGGSGELFF. The whole variable domain, remainder taken from reference TRBV5-1 and TRBJ2-2, is KAGVTQTPRYLIKTRGQQVTLSCSPISGHRSVSWYQQTPGQGLQFLFEYFSETQRNKGNFPGRFSGRQFSNSRSEMNVSTLELGDSALYLCASSLESGGSGELFFGEGSRLTVL.

The rearrangement uses TRBV2 and TRBJ2-1; weak D call: TRBD2 (5 bases). This CDR3 is 15 amino acids long. V was shortened by 1 base and J by 12 bases, with 19 bases between the two germline ends. Germline V lookup: CDR1 SNHLY, CDR2 FYNNEI. The CDR3 coding sequence is TGTGCCAGCAGTGAAGGGGGTAGTCCGGGATTAAGGCAGTTCTTC. Translated: CASSEGGSPGLRQFF. The complete variable domain, with remaining parts taken from reference TRBV2 and TRBJ2-1, reads EPEVTQTPSHQVTQMGQEVILRCVPISNHLYFYWYRQILGQKVEFLVSFYNNEISEKSEIFDDQFSVERPDGSNFTLKIRSTKLEDSAMYFCASSEGGSPGLRQFFGPGTRLTVL.

This sequence joins TRBV5-4 and TRBJ2-5; 7 nucleotides line up with TRBD2. Per germline, CDR1 SGHNT and CDR2 YYREEE (reference sequence). The V and J ends lost 4 bases and 1 base, in that order; junction bases with no gene match: 1. CDR3 length: 13 amino acids. The CDR3 DNA reads TGTGCCAGCAGCCGCGGGGGCCAAGAGACCCAGTACTTC. This encodes CASSRGGQETQYF.

With respect to this clone: One junction end does not reproduce the germline sequence, and a read error may be involved. V gene TRBV7-7 combines with J gene TRBJ2-7; TRBD1 is a possible D gene (6 bases). From germline, CDR1 is SSHAT and CDR2 FNYEAQ (reference sequence). The CDR3 covers 13 residues. The CDR3 loop reads CASSLSTGFEQYF. The CDR3 DNA reads as TGTGCTAGCAGCTTAAGTACAGGGTTCGAGCAGTACTTC.

This clone has only one observation. The DNA for the CDR3 is TGTGCCTGGAGCTCAGCGGGGGGGCCTATCGGGGAGCTGTTTTTT. This sequence encodes CAWSSAGGPIGELFF. V is TRBV30 and J is TRBJ2-2; 10 bases line up with TRBD2. J lost 7 bases, V lost 3 bases, and 8 bases had no gene match. Germline assignment: CDR1 GTSNPN and CDR2 SVGIG (reference sequence). The length of the CDR3 is 15 residues.

The chain is built from TRBV6-5 and TRBJ2-7, with 12 bases fitting TRBD2. The CDR3 spans 14 residues. With V trimmed by 6 bases and J by 3 bases, 3 bases remained unmatched. Germline CDR1 and CDR2: MNHEY and SVGAGI. Written as DNA, the CDR3 is TGTGCCAGCAGCCTAGCGGGGGGGTTCTACGAGCAGTACTTC. It specifies CASSLAGGFYEQYF.

This clone was observed a few times. V and J are TRBV19 and TRBJ1-1; 7 bases fit TRBD1. Germline assignment: CDR1 LNHDA and CDR2 SQIVND (reference sequence). The CDR3 runs to 14 residues. Trimming took 4 bases from V and 8 from J; bases not matched to a gene: 10. CDR3 protein: CASSTQTGYEEAFF. In DNA, the CDR3 is TGTGCCAGTAGTACGCAGACAGGGTATGAGGAAGCTTTCTTT.

This clone has only one observation. This chain connects TRBV5-1 to TRBJ1-2; D remains ambiguous. CDR1 and CDR2 (germline): SGHRS, YFSETQ. The length of the CDR3 is 14 residues. The V and J ends lost 2 bases and 5 bases respectively, with 13 bases between them. The CDR3 loop reads CASSFGSDGYGYTF. The CDR3 DNA reads TGCGCCAGCAGCTTCGGGAGTGATGGTTATGGCTACACCTTC.

This clone has only one observation. The J gene is TRBJ2-5, the V gene TRBV19, with 9 bases matching TRBD1. The CDR3 loop spans 16 amino acids. In germline, CDR1 is LNHDA, CDR2 SQIVND (reference sequence). V lost 7 bases, J lost 5 bases, and 14 bases stayed unmatched. CDR3: CASTSTGGNGRETQYF. CDR3 bases: TGTGCCAGTACTTCCACAGGGGGCAATGGGAGGGAGACCCAGTACTTC. The variable domain in full, with the rest retrieved from reference TRBV19 and TRBJ2-5, is DGGITQSPKYLFRKEGQNVTLSCEQNLNHDAMYWYRQDPGQGLRLIYYSQIVNDFQKGDIAEGYSVSREKKESFPLTVTSAQKNPTAFYLCASTSTGGNGRETQYFGPGTRLLVL.

The chain combines TRBV29-1 with TRBJ2-2; a possible D gene is TRBD1 (5 bases). Germline CDR1 and CDR2: SQVTM and ANQGSEA. Trimming took off 4 bases at V and 6 bases at J, with 15 bases between the two ends. The CDR3 has 14 residues. CDR3 amino acids: CSVGSQGSAGELFF. The CDR3 DNA reads as TGCAGCGTTGGATCCCAGGGATCGGCCGGGGAGCTGTTTTTT.

This chain connects TRBV6-5 to TRBJ1-5; D is perhaps TRBD1 (6 bases). V lost 2 bases and J lost 5, with 10 bases in between. The CDR3 runs to 14 residues. Germline V lookup: CDR1 MNHEY, CDR2 SVGAGI. DNA of the CDR3: TGTGCCAGCAGTTACAGGACAGCCCATCAGCCCCAGCATTTT. Protein: CASSYRTAHQPQHF.

The chain's CDR3 is CASSPQQGSVNTGELFF. Written as DNA, the CDR3 is TGTGCCAGCTCACCCCAACAGGGGTCGGTTAACACCGGGGAGCTGTTTTTT. This chain joins TRBV18 and TRBJ2-2, with TRBD1 matching over 7 bases. There are 17 residues in the CDR3. The V segment lost 3 bases and the J segment 2 bases; nucleotides outside the gene matches: 9. The germline V gene encodes CDR1 KGHSH and CDR2 LQKENI.